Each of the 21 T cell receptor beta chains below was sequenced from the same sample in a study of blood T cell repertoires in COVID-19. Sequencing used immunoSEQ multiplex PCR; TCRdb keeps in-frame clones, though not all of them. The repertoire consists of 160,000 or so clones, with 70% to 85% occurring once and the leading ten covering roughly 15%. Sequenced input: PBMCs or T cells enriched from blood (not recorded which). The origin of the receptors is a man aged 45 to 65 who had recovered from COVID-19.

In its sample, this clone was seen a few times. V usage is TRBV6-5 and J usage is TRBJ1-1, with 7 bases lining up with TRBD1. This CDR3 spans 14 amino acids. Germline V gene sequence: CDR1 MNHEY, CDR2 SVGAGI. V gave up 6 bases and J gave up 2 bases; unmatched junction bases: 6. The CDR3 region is CASSTGQRNTEAFF. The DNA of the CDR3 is TGTGCCAGCAGCACGGGACAGCGAAACACTGAAGCTTTCTTT.

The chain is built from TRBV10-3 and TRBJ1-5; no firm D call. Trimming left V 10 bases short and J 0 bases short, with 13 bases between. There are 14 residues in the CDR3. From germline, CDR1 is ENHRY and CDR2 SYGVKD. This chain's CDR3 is CATAQTDSNQPQHF. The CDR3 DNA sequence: TGTGCCACCGCCCAAACAGATAGCAATCAGCCCCAGCATTTT.

The CDR3 here is CASTIRQGKHEQYF. The CDR3 nucleotides read TGTGCCAGCACCATCAGACAGGGGAAACACGAGCAGTACTTC. V gene TRBV3-1 (or the pseudogene TRBV3-2) combines with J gene TRBJ2-7; 8 bases match TRBD1. The CDR3 length is 14 residues. The ends lost 7 bases at V and 5 bases at J; junction bases unmatched: 10. CDR1 and CDR2 from the germline V gene are LGHDT and YNNKEL (reference sequence).

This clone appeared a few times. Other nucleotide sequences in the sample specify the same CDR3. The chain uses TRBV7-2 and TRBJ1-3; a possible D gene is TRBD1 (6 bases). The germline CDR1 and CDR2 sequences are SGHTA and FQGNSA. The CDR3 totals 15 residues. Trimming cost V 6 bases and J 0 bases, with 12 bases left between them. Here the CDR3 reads CASSFTGNSGNTIYF. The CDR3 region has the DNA TGTGCCAGCAGTTTTACAGGGAACTCTGGAAACACCATATATTTT.

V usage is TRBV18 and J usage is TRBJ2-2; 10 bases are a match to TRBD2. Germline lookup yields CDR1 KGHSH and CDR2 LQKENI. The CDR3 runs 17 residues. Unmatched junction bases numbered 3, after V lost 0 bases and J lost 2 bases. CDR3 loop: CASSPPSGGANTGELFF. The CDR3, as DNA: TGTGCCAGCTCACCACCGAGCGGGGGGGCCAACACCGGGGAGCTGTTTTTT.

CDR3 amino acids: CASSRRGGDYGELFF. The CDR3 region has the DNA TGTGCCAGCAGCCGGCGGGGGGGCGATTATGGGGAGCTGTTTTTT. The genes are TRBV11-2 and TRBJ2-2, with 9 bases matching TRBD2. V gave up 5 bases and J gave up 8 bases; unmatched junction bases: 9. The CDR3 covers 15 residues. The germline V gene has CDR1 SGHAT and CDR2 FQNNGV.

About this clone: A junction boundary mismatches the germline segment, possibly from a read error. The CDR3 loop reads CASSLAGHEQFF. CDR3 in DNA: TGTGCCAGCAGCCTAGCGGGGCATGAGCAGTTCTTC. The gene calls are TRBV7-8 and TRBJ2-1, with 9 bases aligning to TRBD2. Germline-derived CDR1 and CDR2 are SGHVS and FQNEAQ. This CDR3 region has 12 residues.

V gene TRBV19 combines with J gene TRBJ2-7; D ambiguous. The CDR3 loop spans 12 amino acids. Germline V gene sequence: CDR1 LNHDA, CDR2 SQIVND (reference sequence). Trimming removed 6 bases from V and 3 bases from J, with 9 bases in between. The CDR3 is CASRGRNYEQYF. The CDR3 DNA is TGTGCCAGTAGGGGCAGAAACTACGAGCAGTACTTC.

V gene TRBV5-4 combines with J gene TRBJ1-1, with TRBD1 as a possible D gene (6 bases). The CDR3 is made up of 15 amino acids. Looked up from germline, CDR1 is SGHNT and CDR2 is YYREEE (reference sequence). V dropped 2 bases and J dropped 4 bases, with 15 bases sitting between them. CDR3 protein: CASSLAGGAGTEAFF. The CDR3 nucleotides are TGTGCCAGCAGCTTAGCGGGGGGGGCGGGCACTGAAGCTTTCTTT.

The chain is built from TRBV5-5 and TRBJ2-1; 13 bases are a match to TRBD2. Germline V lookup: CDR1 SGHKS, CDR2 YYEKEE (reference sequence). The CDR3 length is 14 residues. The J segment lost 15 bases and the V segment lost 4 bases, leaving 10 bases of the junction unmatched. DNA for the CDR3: TGTGCCAGCAGCCAATGGACTAGCGGGGGCCTCCCGTTCTTC. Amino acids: CASSQWTSGGLPFF.

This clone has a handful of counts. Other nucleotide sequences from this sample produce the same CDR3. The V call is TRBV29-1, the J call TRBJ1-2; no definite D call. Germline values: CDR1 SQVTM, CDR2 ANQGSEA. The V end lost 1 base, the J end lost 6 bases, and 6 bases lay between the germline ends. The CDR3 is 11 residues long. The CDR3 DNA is TGCAGCGTTGAAGGGGCCGATGGCTACACCTTC. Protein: CSVEGADGYTF.

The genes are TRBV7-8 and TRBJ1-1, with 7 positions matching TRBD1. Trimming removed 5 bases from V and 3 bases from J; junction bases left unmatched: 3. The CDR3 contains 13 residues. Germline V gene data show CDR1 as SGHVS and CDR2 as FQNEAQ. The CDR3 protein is CASSQQGYTEAFF. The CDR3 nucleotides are TGTGCCAGCAGCCAACAGGGGTACACTGAAGCTTTCTTT.

The CDR3 region has the DNA TGTGCCAGCAGTTACTCGGGACTAGCGGGGGCCCGGACCGGGGAGCTGTTTTTT. The encoded protein is CASSYSGLAGARTGELFF. The gene calls are TRBV6-2 or TRBV6-3 and TRBJ2-2, with TRBD2 identical over 14 bases. V shed 0 bases and J 5 bases; nucleotides not matched to a gene: 5. The germline CDR1 and CDR2 sequences are MNHEY and SVGEGT. The CDR3 length is 18 residues.

CDR3 in amino acids: CVRGGRQGWRSYNSPLHF. The CDR3 DNA reads as TGTGTCAGGGGGGGGAGACAGGGGTGGCGCTCCTATAATTCACCCCTCCACTTT. This chain joins TRBV7-5 and TRBJ1-6; TRBD1, the table's D call, lacks a check against the DNA. TRBV7-5 is an annotated pseudogene. The CDR3 sequence is 18 residues long.

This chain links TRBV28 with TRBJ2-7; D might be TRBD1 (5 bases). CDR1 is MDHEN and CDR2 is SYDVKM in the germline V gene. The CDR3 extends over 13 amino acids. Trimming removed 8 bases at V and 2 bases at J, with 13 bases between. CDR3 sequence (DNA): TGTGCCAGCTTTAAACAGGAAACCTACGAGCAGTACTTC. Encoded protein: CASFKQETYEQYF.

In DNA form, the CDR3 reads TGTGCCAGCAGCTTAGCTAGCGGTCTGCGAGATACGCAGTATTTT. Amino acids: CASSLASGLRDTQYF. The genes are TRBV7-9 and TRBJ2-3; tentatively, D is TRBD2 (6 bases). Trimming shortened V by 0 bases and J by 5 bases, and 12 bases separated the two germline ends. The germline CDR1 and CDR2 sequences are SEHNR and FQNEAQ (reference sequence). The CDR3 is 15 amino acids.

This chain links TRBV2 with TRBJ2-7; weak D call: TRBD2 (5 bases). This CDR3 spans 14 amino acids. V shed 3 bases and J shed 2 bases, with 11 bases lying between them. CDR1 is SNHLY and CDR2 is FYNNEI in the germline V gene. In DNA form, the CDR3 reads TGTGCCAGCAGTGATTTCCGGGGAACCTACGAGCAGTACTTC. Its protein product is CASSDFRGTYEQYF.

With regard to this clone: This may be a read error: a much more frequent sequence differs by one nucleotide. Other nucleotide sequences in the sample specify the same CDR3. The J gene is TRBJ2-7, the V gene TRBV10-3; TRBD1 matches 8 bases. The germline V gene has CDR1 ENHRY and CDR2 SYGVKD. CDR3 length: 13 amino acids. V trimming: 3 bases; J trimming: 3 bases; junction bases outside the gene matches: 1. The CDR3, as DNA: TGTGCCATCAGTGAAACAGGGGGCTACGAGCAGTACTTC. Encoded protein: CAISETGGYEQYF.

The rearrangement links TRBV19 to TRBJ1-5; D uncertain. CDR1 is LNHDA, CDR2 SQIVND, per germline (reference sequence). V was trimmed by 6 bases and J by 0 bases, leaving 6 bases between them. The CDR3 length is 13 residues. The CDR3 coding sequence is TGTGCCAGTAGACGGAGTAGCAATCAGCCCCAGCATTTT. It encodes CASRRSSNQPQHF.

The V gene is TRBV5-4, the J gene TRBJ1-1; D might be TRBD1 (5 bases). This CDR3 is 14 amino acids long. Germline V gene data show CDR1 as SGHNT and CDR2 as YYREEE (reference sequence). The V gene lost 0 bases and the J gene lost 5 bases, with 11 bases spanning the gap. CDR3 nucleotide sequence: TGTGCCAGCAGCTTGGCGGGGGGGGAAACTGAAGCTTTCTTT. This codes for CASSLAGGETEAFF.

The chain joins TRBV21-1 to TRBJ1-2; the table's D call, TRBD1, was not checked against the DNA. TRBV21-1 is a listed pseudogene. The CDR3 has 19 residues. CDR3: CASSKGESRGLYQDYGYTF. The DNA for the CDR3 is TGTGCCAGCAGCAAAGGGGAGAGCAGGGGGCTATATCAGGACTATGGCTACACCTTC.